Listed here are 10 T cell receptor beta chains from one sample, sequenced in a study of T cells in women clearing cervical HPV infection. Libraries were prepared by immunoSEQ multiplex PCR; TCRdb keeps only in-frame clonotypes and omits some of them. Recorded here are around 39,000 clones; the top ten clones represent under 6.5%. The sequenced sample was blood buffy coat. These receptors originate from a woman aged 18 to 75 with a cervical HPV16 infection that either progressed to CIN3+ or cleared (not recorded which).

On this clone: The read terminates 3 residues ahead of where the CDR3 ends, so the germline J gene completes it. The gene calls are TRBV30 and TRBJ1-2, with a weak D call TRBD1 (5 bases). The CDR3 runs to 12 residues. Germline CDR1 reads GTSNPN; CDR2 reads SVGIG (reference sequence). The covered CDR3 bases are TGTGCCTGGAGTCCGGGGGACGGCGGC. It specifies CAWSPGDGG. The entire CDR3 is CAWSPGDGGYTF.

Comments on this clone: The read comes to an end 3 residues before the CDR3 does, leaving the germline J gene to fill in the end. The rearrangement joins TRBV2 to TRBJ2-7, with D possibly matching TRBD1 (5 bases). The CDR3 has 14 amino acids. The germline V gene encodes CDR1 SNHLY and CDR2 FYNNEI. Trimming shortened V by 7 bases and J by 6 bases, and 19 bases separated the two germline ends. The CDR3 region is CASTRSEGAGEQYF. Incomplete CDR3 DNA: TGTGCCAGCACCCGATCAGAAGGGGCAGGCGAG.

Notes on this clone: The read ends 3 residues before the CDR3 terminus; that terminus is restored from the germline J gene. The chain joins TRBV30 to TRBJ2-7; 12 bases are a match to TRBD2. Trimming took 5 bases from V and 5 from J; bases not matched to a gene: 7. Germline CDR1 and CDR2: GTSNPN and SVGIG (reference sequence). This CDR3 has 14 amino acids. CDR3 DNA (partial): TGTGCCTGGCAACTAGCGGGAGGTTCCGACGAG. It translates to CAWQLAGGSDE. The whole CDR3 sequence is CAWQLAGGSDEQYF.

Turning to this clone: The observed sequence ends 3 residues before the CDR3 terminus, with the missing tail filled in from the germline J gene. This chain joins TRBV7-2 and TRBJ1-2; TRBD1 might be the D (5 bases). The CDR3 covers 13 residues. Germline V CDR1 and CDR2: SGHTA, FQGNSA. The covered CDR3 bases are TGTGCCAGCAGCGAGACGCGGGGCTACGAC. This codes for CASSETRGYD. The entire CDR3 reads CASSETRGYDYTF.

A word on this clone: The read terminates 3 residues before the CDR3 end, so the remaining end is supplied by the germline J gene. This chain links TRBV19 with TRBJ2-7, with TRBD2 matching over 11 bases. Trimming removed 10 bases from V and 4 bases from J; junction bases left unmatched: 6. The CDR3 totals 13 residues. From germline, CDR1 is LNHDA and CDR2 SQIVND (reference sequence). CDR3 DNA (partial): TGTGCCACCACTAGCGGGAGTGGGTACGAG. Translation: CATTSGSGYE. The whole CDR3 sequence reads CATTSGSGYEQYF.

Incomplete CDR3 DNA: TGTGCCAGCAGTGAAGATTTACTAGCGGGATACAATGAG. As protein: CASSEDLLAGYNE. The complete CDR3 sequence is CASSEDLLAGYNEQFF. The rearrangement links TRBV6-1 to TRBJ2-1; TRBD2 matches 10 bases. The CDR3 extends 3 residues past the end of the read, so its final part is completed from the germline J gene. This CDR3 is 16 amino acids long. Germline assignment: CDR1 MNHNS and CDR2 SASEGT. Trimming cost V 1 base and J 4 bases; bases outside gene matches: 4.

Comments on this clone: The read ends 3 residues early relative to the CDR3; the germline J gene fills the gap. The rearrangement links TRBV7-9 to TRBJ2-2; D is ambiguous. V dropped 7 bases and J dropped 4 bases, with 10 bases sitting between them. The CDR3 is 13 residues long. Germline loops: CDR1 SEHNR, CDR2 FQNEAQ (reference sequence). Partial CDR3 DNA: TGTGCCAGCACTCTTACATCCACCGGGGAG. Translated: CASTLTSTGE. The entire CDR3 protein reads CASTLTSTGELFF.

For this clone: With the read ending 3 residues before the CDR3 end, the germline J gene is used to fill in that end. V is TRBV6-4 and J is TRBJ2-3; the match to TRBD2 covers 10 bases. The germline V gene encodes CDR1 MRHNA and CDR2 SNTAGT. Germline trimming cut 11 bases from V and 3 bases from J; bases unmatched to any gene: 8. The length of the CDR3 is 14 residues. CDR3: CAASGRAGTDTQYF. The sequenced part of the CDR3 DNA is TGTGCCGCCAGCGGGAGGGCAGGGACAGATACG.

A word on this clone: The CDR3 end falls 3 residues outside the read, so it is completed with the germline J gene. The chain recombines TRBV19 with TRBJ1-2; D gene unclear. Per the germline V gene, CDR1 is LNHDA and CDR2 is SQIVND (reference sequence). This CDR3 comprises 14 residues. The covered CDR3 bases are TGTGCCAGTAGGACTAAGACTAGCGCCCACGAC. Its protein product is CASRTKTSAHD. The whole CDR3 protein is CASRTKTSAHDYTF.

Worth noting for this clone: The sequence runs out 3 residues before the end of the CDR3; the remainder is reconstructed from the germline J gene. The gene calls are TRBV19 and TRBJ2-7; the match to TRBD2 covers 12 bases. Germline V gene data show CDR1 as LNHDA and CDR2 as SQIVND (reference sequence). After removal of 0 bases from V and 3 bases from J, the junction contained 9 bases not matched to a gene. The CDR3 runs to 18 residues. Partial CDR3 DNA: TGTGCCAGTAGTATAGATCATCTCGGACTAGCGGGAATCTACGAG. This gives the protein CASSIDHLGLAGIYE. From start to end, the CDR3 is CASSIDHLGLAGIYEQYF.